This T cell receptor (beta chain) comes out of a study of cytomegalovirus exposure and HLA in healthy donors. Whole-study results and caveats: Most TCR beta V segments were productive about 87% or about 30% of the time in an earlier analysis. Diagnosis of cytomegalovirus status made by the classifier reportedly showed high specificity and sensitivity.

Note on this clone: As yet, its antigen is unknown.

The PCR employed 60 Vbeta primers together with 13 Jbeta primers. Repertoires were generated with immunoSEQ multiplex PCR, while TCRdb's copy carries only in-frame clones and drops some. This table holds around 130,000 clones, 65% to 90% found once. CDR3 size: 14 residues. Per germline, CDR1 LGHNA and CDR2 YSLEER. J gave up 6 bases and V 0 bases, and 2 bases lay outside the gene matches. This receptor was obtained from a middle-aged woman in good health and CMV-seronegative. The V gene is TRBV4-3, the J gene TRBJ2-1; 7 bases match TRBD2. Material: PBMCs. The CDR3 DNA is TGCGCCAGCAGCCAAGAAGCGGGGACCAATGAGCAGTTCTTC. It is translated as CASSQEAGTNEQFF.